This T cell receptor beta chain emerged from a study of resident and recirculating memory T cells in vitiligo. Study summary: Epidermis came from shave biopsies of lesional and nonlesional sites, plus PBMCs. Whole-study results and caveats: No single dominant TCR clone appeared; lesion clonality varied. TCR sequences were not conserved across biopsy sites or patients.

CDR1 is SGHTS, CDR2 YDEGEE, per germline. V lost 5 bases, J lost 0 bases, and 7 bases stayed unmatched. CDR3 size: 15 residues. Remarks on this clone: The antigen remains unidentified.

Sequencing was performed with immunoSEQ multiplex PCR; in TCRdb, only in-frame clones are kept and a portion is missing. This table holds tens of thousands of clones, roughly nine tenths found once. Sequenced: blood. The chain recombines TRBV5-8 with TRBJ1-1; 7 bases fit TRBD1. The sequence came from a male donor with vitiligo. The CDR3 loop is CASRKGQTVNTEAFF. DNA for the CDR3: TGTGCCAGCAGAAAGGGACAGACTGTGAACACTGAAGCTTTCTTT.